This TCR beta chain was recovered during a study of blood T cell repertoires in COVID-19. Background on the study: Collection of acute and convalescent COVID-19 samples took place in the United States, Italy and Spain. Sources were T cells, B-cell-depleted T cells, or PBMCs; the material itself was cDNA or gDNA.

CDR3 length: 15 residues. Trimming removed 0 bases at V and 3 bases at J, with 11 bases between. The germline gives CDR1 LGHNA, CDR2 YNFKEQ. Method: immunoSEQ multiplex PCR; TCRdb's copy keeps in-frame clones and lacks some. The data hold over 50,000 clones, with 85% observed a single time. The sequenced sample consisted of peripheral blood. V and J are TRBV4-2 and TRBJ1-2; D remains ambiguous. This receptor was identified in a man between 65 and 79 years old with acute or convalescent COVID-19. The CDR3, as DNA: TGTGCCAGCAGCCAAGATGCCCACTCCTACTATGGCTACACCTTC. Translating gives CASSQDAHSYYGYTF.